This TCR beta chain was documented in a study of Graves' ophthalmopathy and Graves' hyperthyroidism (dated 2018 in TCRdb). As for the study more broadly: Peripheral blood was collected before any treatment was given, at the time of initial diagnosis. The 75 to 100 discovery patients were randomly split 7:3 into training and test sets. To explore V-J signatures distinguishing ophthalmopathy from hyperthyroidism, a discovery set of about a hundred patients (around 42 ophthalmopathy, about 57 stable hyperthyroidism) was enrolled. The independent validation cohort included approximately 19 hyperthyroidism patients plus 17 patients who later progressed from hyperthyroidism to ophthalmopathy. Following sampling, methimazole starting at 30 mg daily was administered to hyperthyroidism patients, and high-dose intravenous methylprednisolone was administered to ophthalmopathy patients. In total, approximately 130 blood samples were TCR-sequenced: approximately 42 ophthalmopathy, some 80 hyperthyroidism and roughly 17 hyperthyroidism-to-ophthalmopathy patients. The study used signatures of the TCR beta repertoire to tell Graves' ophthalmopathy apart from Graves' hyperthyroidism and to predict which patients would progress to ophthalmopathy. In roughly six hyperthyroidism patients, the T-cell repertoires found in thyroid tissue were compared with those found in blood. Results the study describes overall, beyond this receptor: Among expanded thyroid clonotypes with frequency above 0.001, most also showed up in blood, which suggests that blood repertoires may reflect the thyroid immune response. In validation, the model predicted ophthalmopathy progression with nearly 71% sensitivity and roughly 72% specificity; some twelve predicted patients were CT-confirmed with GO in a median of 6.5 months. Sample size was not statistically predetermined, and group allocation was not concealed from the investigators. The 13-signature model separated ophthalmopathy from stable hyperthyroidism with roughly 90% sensitivity and approximately 81% specificity in cross-validation, and 80%/75% in the test set.

According to the germline V gene, CDR1 reads MNHNS and CDR2 reads SASEGT. The junction carries 14 bases between V and J, which are trimmed by 6 bases and 2 bases respectively. The CDR3 numbers 14 residues from cysteine through phenylalanine. The DNA shown is the 42-base CDR3, in frame from base 1. TCR beta CDR3 regions were amplified from RNA transcripts for repertoire sequencing. The first round of RT-PCR was done with HTBI primers and the Qiagen OneStep RT-PCR kit, and was followed by a second round of multiplex PCR, then size selection and purification. Sequencing of the libraries was carried out on an Illumina HiSeq2000 in paired-end mode with 100 bp reads. As for the original processing: SOAPnuke was used to process the reads, throwing out any read that had adapters, had uncalled bases, had a mean Phred below 15, or lacked an exact constant-primer or identifier match. High-quality paired reads were merged with COPE v1.2.5. Unique nucleotide sequences were defined as clonotypes and aligned to IMGT TRB V, D and J references using MiTCR v1.1. The analysis was limited to V-J combinations with a frequency above 0.0001, which together covered 99% to 99.2% of the repertoires. For each V-J combination, a TCR clonal expansion and chaos score was defined as F50 clonal expansion divided by the chaos observed in the TCRdist matrix. Welch's t-statistics and random forest were used to reduce the features to roughly 14 V-J combinations, which were then used as input to a naive Bayes classifier. Thyroid-blood repertoire similarity was quantified with the Morisita-Horn index. TCRdb reprocessing: public reads trimmed at Q25 with fastp, clones called with MiXCR, in-frame beta chains kept. Rows matching on CDR3 protein sequence are summarized as one entry with the most common DNA and genes. TCRdb's processing, not the authors' own work, is the source of the V and J calls. The sample table contains approximately 210,000 distinct CDR3 sequences; only one count was recorded for 25% to 35% of them. Around 9.8% of the sample goes to the ten largest clones.

This clonotype appeared once. No cognate antigen has been identified for it. There are no base qualities to consult, and no much larger clone falls within one base. One read alone is weak evidence. Ophthalmopathy patients were characterized by moderately to severely active disease, a Clinical Activity Score of at least 3, a NOSPECS grade of at least 4, and a disease duration under 3 months. Patients with other autoimmune diseases, uncontrolled infections, pregnancy or lactation were excluded. Clinical symptoms, serum thyroxine, TRAb, thyroid ultrasound and orbital computed tomography formed the basis of the diagnosis. PBMCs were isolated from more than 9 ml of fresh peripheral blood by Ficoll-Paque density gradient centrifugation. Total RNA was extracted using Trizol reagent, and RNA quality was checked on an Agilent 2100 Bioanalyzer.

Recombination linked TRBV6-1 to TRBJ2-7; the D gene is possibly TRBD2, with 5 bases matching. Sequenced input: peripheral blood. The clonotype was recovered from a man aged 50-60 years with Graves' ophthalmopathy. Donor details come from another sample of the same person, matched by shared clones. The DNA sequence reads TGTGCCAGCAGAACGAGCGGAATGGCCTACGAGCAGTACTTC. This translates into CASRTSGMAYEQYF.